This is a list of T cell receptor beta chains from one sample in a study of T-cell memory formation after mild COVID-19. MiXCR was run by TCRdb on the 5' RACE reads, yielding one entry per CDR3 protein. The repertoire holds hundreds of thousands of distinct CDR3 sequences, with about 17% as singletons. Source material: PBMCs or a T cell subset sorted from them (not recorded which). The receptor source for this set is a man aged 18 to 29 who had mild COVID-19 (a few samples of this study predate the infection). Cell type and time point are not known. CDR3s include the opening cysteine and the closing phenylalanine or tryptophan. Fields, in order: V gene, CDR3 length, clone size, D gene, J gene, CDR3 DNA, CDR3 protein. A D gene is named only where the DNA matches it firmly. Clone size is shown for a subset of rows, as once, few, many or a class of expanded clone.

V gene: TRBV6-5
CDR3 length: 13
clone size: few
D gene: TRBD2
J gene: TRBJ2-1
CDR3 DNA: TGTGCCAGCAGACCAACTAGCGGGAATGAGCAGTTCTTC
CDR3 protein: CASRPTSGNEQFF

V gene: TRBV21-1
CDR3 length: 15
clone size: few
D gene: NA
J gene: TRBJ2-1
CDR3 DNA: TGTGCCAGCAGCCCGGGTAGCGGGGGTTGGGGTGAGCAGTTCTTC
CDR3 protein: CASSPGSGGWGEQFF

V gene: TRBV5-4
CDR3 length: 15
clone size: NA
D gene: TRBD1
J gene: TRBJ2-3
CDR3 DNA: TGTGCCAGCAGTAGACCGGGACAGGGGACAGATACGCAGTATTTT
CDR3 protein: CASSRPGQGTDTQYF

V gene: TRBV27
CDR3 length: 14
clone size: NA
D gene: TRBD1
J gene: TRBJ1-2
CDR3 DNA: TGTGCCAGCAGTCCTGACAGGGCCAACTATGGCTACACCTTC
CDR3 protein: CASSPDRANYGYTF

V gene: TRBV9
CDR3 length: 15
clone size: few
D gene: NA
J gene: TRBJ2-1
CDR3 DNA: TGTGCCAGCAGCGTAGTGGGGTGGGGCGACAATGAGCAGTTCTTC
CDR3 protein: CASSVVGWGDNEQFF

V gene: TRBV5-1
CDR3 length: 15
clone size: NA
D gene: NA
J gene: TRBJ1-2
CDR3 DNA: TGCGCCAGCAGCTTGGAACTGTGGGCTAACTATGGCTACACCTTC
CDR3 protein: CASSLELWANYGYTF

V gene: TRBV20-1
CDR3 length: 14
clone size: NA
D gene: TRBD1
J gene: TRBJ1-1
CDR3 DNA: TGCAGTGCTAGAACGGGACAGGGTGCCGGCGAAGCTTTCTTT
CDR3 protein: CSARTGQGAGEAFF

V gene: TRBV5-6
CDR3 length: 15
clone size: NA
D gene: NA
J gene: TRBJ1-5
CDR3 DNA: TGTGCCAGCAGCTCGACAGCCGAAGGCAATCAGCCCCAGCATTTT
CDR3 protein: CASSSTAEGNQPQHF

V gene: TRBV12-3/TRBV12-4
CDR3 length: 13
clone size: many
D gene: NA
J gene: TRBJ2-5
CDR3 DNA: TGTGCCAGTCAATGGAGGGACCAAGAGACCCAGTACTTC
CDR3 protein: CASQWRDQETQYF

V gene: TRBV29-1
CDR3 length: 12
clone size: NA
D gene: TRBD1
J gene: TRBJ2-7
CDR3 DNA: TGCAGCGCACGGACAGGGGGCATCGAGCAGTACTTC
CDR3 protein: CSARTGGIEQYF